Following are 28 T cell receptor beta chains from one sample sequenced in a study of T cell changes during pregnancy in multiple sclerosis. Sequencing was performed with immunoSEQ multiplex PCR; in TCRdb, only in-frame clones are kept and a portion is missing. This sample has 45,000 to 60,000 clones; 90% occur once, and the top ten carry approximately 2.8%. The specimen comprised CD8+ T cells from peripheral blood mononuclear cells, sampled before pregnancy. Receptor source: a female donor with multiple sclerosis, enrolled in a pregnancy study.

The chain uses TRBV19 and TRBJ1-1; D perhaps matches TRBD1 (6 bases). The CDR3 runs to 15 residues. The V end lost 5 bases, the J end lost 5 bases, and 18 bases lay between the germline ends. Germline assignment: CDR1 LNHDA and CDR2 SQIVND (reference sequence). CDR3 protein: CASSVSTGATTEAFF. The DNA for the CDR3 is TGTGCCAGTAGTGTCTCGACAGGAGCTACGACTGAAGCTTTCTTT.

The chain combines TRBV4-3 with TRBJ2-7; 12 nucleotides agree with TRBD1. This CDR3 is built from 15 residues. The junction had 9 bases not matched to a gene; V was cut back by 7 bases and J by 5 bases. Germline-derived CDR1 and CDR2 are LGHNA and YSLEER. The CDR3 is CASTSGTGGRDEQYF. Written as DNA, the CDR3 is TGCGCCAGCACCTCCGGGACAGGGGGCAGGGACGAGCAGTACTTC.

There are a few counts of this clone. The chain joins TRBV6-5 to TRBJ2-7; D is unclear. The CDR3 runs to 13 residues. Germline values: CDR1 MNHEY, CDR2 SVGAGI. With 0 bases removed from V and 3 bases from J, the gap between germline ends came to 6 bases. For the CDR3, the DNA is TGTGCCAGCAGTTACTCGGCTAGCTACGAGCAGTACTTC. Translation: CASSYSASYEQYF.

The genes are TRBV7-8 and TRBJ2-5, with TRBD2 matching over 11 bases. The CDR3 contains 14 residues. The J segment lost 7 bases and the V segment lost 7 bases, leaving 8 bases of the junction unmatched. From germline, CDR1 is SGHVS and CDR2 FQNEAQ. The CDR3 DNA reads TGTGCCAGCACCTCAAGGGGGACTAGCGGGACCCAGTACTTC. Residues: CASTSRGTSGTQYF. The full variable domain, completed using reference TRBV7-8 and TRBJ2-5, is GAGVSQSPRYKVAKRGQDVALRCDPISGHVSLFWYQQALGQGPEFLTYFQNEAQLDKSGLPSDRFFAERPEGSVSTLKIQRTQQEDSAVYLCASTSRGTSGTQYFGPGTRLLVL.

This chain connects TRBV5-4 to TRBJ2-2; tentatively, D is TRBD2 (7 bases). The V end lost 0 bases, the J end lost 4 bases, and 13 bases lay between the germline ends. The CDR3 length is 16 residues. From germline, CDR1 is SGHNT and CDR2 YYREEE (reference sequence). The CDR3 loop is CASSLAEGGGTGELFF. The CDR3 DNA sequence: TGTGCCAGCAGCTTGGCCGAGGGGGGGGGCACCGGGGAGCTGTTTTTT.

The CDR3 sequence is CASSAGGTGVSTRNTIYF. The CDR3 DNA is TGTGCCAGCAGCGCCGGCGGTACAGGGGTTTCTACGAGGAACACCATATATTTT. The chain uses TRBV7-2 and TRBJ1-3, with TRBD1 matching over 7 bases. CDR3 length: 18 amino acids. Germline CDR1 SGHTA, CDR2 FQGNSA. After removal of 5 bases from V and 7 bases from J, the junction contained 20 bases not matched to a gene.

J is TRBJ2-3 and V is TRBV27; D possibly corresponds to TRBD2 (6 bases). Looked up from germline, CDR1 is MNHEY and CDR2 is SMNVEV (reference sequence). Trimming shortened V by 5 bases and J by 2 bases, and 14 bases separated the two germline ends. This CDR3 spans 15 amino acids. CDR3 DNA sequence: TGTGCCAGCAGTCCTATAGGCGGGGTCACAGATACGCAGTATTTT. This encodes CASSPIGGVTDTQYF.

This clone was detected only a few times. This sequence joins TRBV2 and TRBJ1-1; maybe TRBD1 (5 bases). CDR1 and CDR2 from the germline V gene are SNHLY and FYNNEI. This CDR3 contains 10 residues. Trimming shortened V by 6 bases and J by 7 bases, and 6 bases separated the two germline ends. CDR3 DNA sequence: TGTGCCAGCAGGGGGCTTGAAGCTTTCTTT. This codes for CASRGLEAFF.

V and J are TRBV5-1 and TRBJ1-1; D unclear. V gave up 7 bases and J gave up 0 bases, with 10 bases separating them. Germline V gives CDR1 SGHRS, CDR2 YFSETQ. The CDR3 length is 13 residues. The CDR3 DNA is TGCGCCAGCGCGGCAGATTTGAACACTGAAGCTTTCTTT. Encoded protein: CASAADLNTEAFF.

The chain links TRBV7-9 to TRBJ1-1; the D gene is possibly TRBD1 (5 bases). Trimming left V 8 bases short and J 11 bases short, with 18 bases between. In germline, CDR1 is SEHNR, CDR2 FQNEAQ (reference sequence). The CDR3 is 12 amino acids. CDR3: CASRGGGAGAFF. The CDR3 bases are TGTGCCAGCCGCGGGGGGGGAGCTGGGGCTTTCTTT.

The genes are TRBV15 and TRBJ2-7, with TRBD1 matching over 12 bases. Germline V gives CDR1 LNHNV, CDR2 YYDKDF (reference sequence). J lost 6 bases, V lost 1 base, and 4 bases had no gene match. The CDR3 spans 15 residues. The CDR3 reads CATSRVGQGASEQYF. The CDR3 nucleotides read TGTGCCACCAGCAGAGTGGGACAGGGGGCGTCCGAGCAGTACTTC.

The chain carries TRBV7-3 and TRBJ2-5, with 9 bases that match TRBD2. The germline CDR1 and CDR2 sequences are SGHTA and FQGTGA. V lost 5 bases, J lost 4 bases, and 11 bases stayed unmatched. The CDR3 spans 16 residues. The CDR3 sequence is CASSQRGGGARETQYF. The CDR3, as DNA: TGTGCCAGCAGCCAACGGGGCGGGGGGGCCCGAGAGACCCAGTACTTC. Full variable domain (rest looked up from reference TRBV7-3 and TRBJ2-5): GAGVSQTPSNKVTEKGKYVELRCDPISGHTALYWYRQSLGQGPEFLIYFQGTGAADDSGLPNDRFFAVRPEGSVSTLKIQRTERGDSAVYLCASSQRGGGARETQYFGPGTRLLVL.

This clone has a single count. The rearrangement joins TRBV29-1 to TRBJ2-3, with TRBD2 matching 7 bases. The CDR3 is 14 amino acids. V trimming: 5 bases; J trimming: 5 bases; junction bases outside the gene matches: 10. The germline gives CDR1 SQVTM, CDR2 ANQGSEA. This CDR3 is CSVSRGGILDTQYF. The CDR3 DNA reads as TGCAGCGTTTCCCGCGGGGGTATATTAGATACGCAGTATTTT.

CDR3 loop: CASSSASGGNTGELFF. CDR3 coding DNA: TGTGCCAGCAGTTCGGCTAGCGGGGGGAACACCGGGGAGCTGTTTTTT. The V gene is TRBV28, the J gene TRBJ2-2; 10 nucleotides line up with TRBD2. Per germline, CDR1 MDHEN and CDR2 SYDVKM. After removal of 4 bases from V and 1 base from J, the junction contained 3 bases not matched to a gene. The length of the CDR3 is 16 residues.

For this clone: Other DNA sequences of this sample code for an identical CDR3. Written as DNA, the CDR3 is TGCGCCAGCAGCCAAGATCGCTACGAGCAGTACTTC. Protein sequence: CASSQDRYEQYF. The chain recombines TRBV4-3 with TRBJ2-7, with D hard to call. The germline V and J ends were trimmed by 0 bases and 3 bases, with 3 bases remaining between them. CDR1 and CDR2 (germline): LGHNA, YSLEER. The CDR3 spans 12 residues.

The chain links TRBV4-3 to TRBJ1-6; 9 bases line up with TRBD1. Germline V gives CDR1 LGHNA, CDR2 YSLEER. The CDR3 runs 17 residues. Trimming cost V 3 bases and J 10 bases; bases outside gene matches: 13. DNA of the CDR3: TGCGCCAGCAGCCATTCCCCTTCGGACAGGGGTTTGTCACCCCTCCACTTT. Translated, it gives CASSHSPSDRGLSPLHF.

The V call is TRBV27, the J call TRBJ1-2; a possible D gene is TRBD1 (6 bases). Between the trimmed V and J ends, which lost 1 base and 6 bases, there was a span of 12 bases. The CDR3 covers 14 residues. Germline V CDR1 and CDR2: MNHEY, SMNVEV (reference sequence). The CDR3 nucleotides read TGTGCCAGCAGTTTATTCCCAGGGGTGGATGGCTACACCTTC. The encoded protein is CASSLFPGVDGYTF.

The J gene is TRBJ2-6, the V gene TRBV6-5; D gene ambiguous. V lost 2 bases and J 5 bases, leaving 10 bases between the germline ends. CDR1 and CDR2 from the germline V gene are MNHEY and SVGAGI. This CDR3 region has 15 residues. CDR3 sequence reads: CASSYPRVRANVLTF. The CDR3 nucleotides read TGTGCCAGCAGTTACCCGCGTGTCCGGGCCAACGTCCTGACTTTC.

The J gene is TRBJ2-1, the V gene TRBV4-1, with a tentative D call TRBD1 (6 bases). Germline CDR1 MGHRA, CDR2 YSYEKL. V lost 5 bases, J lost 10 bases, and 9 bases lay in between. The CDR3 length is 11 residues. The CDR3 DNA follows: TGCGCCAGCAGCACCCAGGGGGAGCAGTTCTTC. Its protein is CASSTQGEQFF.

This chain connects TRBV6-5 to TRBJ2-7; TRBD1 matches at 8 bases. Trimming cost V 0 bases and J 7 bases; bases outside gene matches: 5. There are 14 residues in the CDR3. Germline assignment: CDR1 MNHEY and CDR2 SVGAGI. DNA of the CDR3: TGTGCCAGCAGTTACTCGGCAGGGGGCGGGGAGCAGTACTTC. Amino acids: CASSYSAGGGEQYF.

The rearrangement joins TRBV7-3 to TRBJ2-6; TRBD1 aligns across 7 bases. V was pared by 5 bases and J by 7 bases, with 2 bases of the junction left unmatched. The germline CDR1 and CDR2 sequences are SGHTA and FQGTGA. The CDR3 covers 13 residues. As DNA, the CDR3 is TGTGCCAGCAGCCCAGGGGGAGCCAACGTCCTGACTTTC. This codes for CASSPGGANVLTF.

The rearrangement uses TRBV9 and TRBJ1-2; 7 bases agree with TRBD1. From germline, CDR1 is SGDLS and CDR2 YYNGEE. This CDR3 contains 11 residues. Trimming at V came to 4 bases and at J to 7 bases, leaving 1 base not matched to a gene. Written as DNA, the CDR3 is TGTGCCAGCAGCTCAGGGGGTGGCTACACCTTC. Translated, it gives CASSSGGGYTF.

The genes are TRBV14 and TRBJ2-7; no firm D call. V was pared by 1 base and J by 7 bases, with 5 bases between. Per germline, CDR1 SGHDN and CDR2 FVKESK. The CDR3 is 11 amino acids. The CDR3 DNA sequence: TGTGCCAGCAGCCAAGGGGCGGAGCAGTACTTC. Translating it yields CASSQGAEQYF.

The rearrangement links TRBV2 to TRBJ1-5; weak D call: TRBD1 (5 bases). V lost 6 bases to trimming and J lost 0 bases, with 15 bases between them. Germline V lookup: CDR1 SNHLY, CDR2 FYNNEI. The length of the CDR3 is 16 residues. The chain's CDR3 is CASRGGVGYSNQPQHF. In DNA form, the CDR3 reads TGTGCCAGCAGGGGGGGAGTAGGCTATAGCAATCAGCCCCAGCATTTT.

This clone was seen only once. The rearrangement joins TRBV4-3 to TRBJ2-7; D perhaps matches TRBD2 (6 bases). Trimming took 1 base from V and 0 from J, leaving 10 bases between them. The CDR3 has 15 amino acids. Germline CDR1 is LGHNA and CDR2 is YSLEER. The CDR3 here is CASSQGRAVSYEQYF. The CDR3 DNA sequence: TGCGCCAGCAGCCAAGGGAGGGCGGTCTCCTACGAGCAGTACTTC.

The chain links TRBV4-2 to TRBJ1-2; D is unclear. Germline CDR1 reads LGHNA; CDR2 reads YNFKEQ. Trimming removed 0 bases from V and 4 bases from J, with 3 bases in between. The CDR3 contains 12 residues. CDR3 DNA: TGTGCCAGCAGCCAAGACCTCTATGGCTACACCTTC. Translating it yields CASSQDLYGYTF.

The rearrangement links TRBV7-8 to TRBJ1-1, with 8 bases aligning to TRBD1. CDR1 and CDR2 from the germline V gene are SGHVS and FQNEAQ. The trim removed 4 bases at V and 5 bases at J, leaving 6 bases unmatched. The CDR3 loop spans 14 amino acids. The CDR3 nucleotides read TGTGCCAGCAGCTCATCCGGGACAGGAACTGAAGCTTTCTTT. Amino acid sequence: CASSSSGTGTEAFF.

The chain combines TRBV25-1 with TRBJ1-2, with no clear D. The germline V gene encodes CDR1 MGHDK and CDR2 SYGVNS. V lost 2 bases, J lost 0 bases, and 10 bases lay in between. This CDR3 contains 15 residues. This CDR3 reads CASSENSRSNYGYTF. In DNA form, the CDR3 reads TGTGCCAGCAGTGAAAACTCGCGGTCTAACTATGGCTACACCTTC.